These 8 T cell receptor beta chains were sequenced from one sample in a study of blood T cell repertoires in COVID-19. The method was immunoSEQ multiplex PCR; TCRdb's version includes in-frame clones alone and lacks a portion of them. The table lists approximately 63,000 clones, 86% of them singletons, with roughly 1.4% in the top ten. The sequenced sample was peripheral blood. All receptors come from a woman aged 80 or older with acute or convalescent COVID-19.

This chain joins TRBV7-3 and TRBJ2-1; 7 bases line up with TRBD1. The junction had 7 bases not matched to a gene; V was cut back by 5 bases and J by 9 bases. This CDR3 spans 13 amino acids. CDR1 SGHTA and CDR2 FQGTGA come from the germline V gene. The CDR3 DNA reads as TGTGCCAGCAGCGTCACCACAGGGGTTGAGCAGTTCTTC. It specifies CASSVTTGVEQFF.

This chain uses TRBV28 with TRBJ1-2, with 8 positions matching TRBD1. The J segment lost 5 bases and the V segment lost 4 bases, leaving 9 bases of the junction unmatched. This CDR3 contains 15 residues. The germline V gene encodes CDR1 MDHEN and CDR2 SYDVKM. Here the CDR3 reads CASSSPGTGGYGYTF. Written as DNA, the CDR3 is TGTGCCAGCAGTTCCCCTGGGACAGGAGGATATGGCTACACCTTC.

The V gene is TRBV10-1, the J gene TRBJ1-1; unclear D gene. From germline, CDR1 is WNHNN and CDR2 SYGVQD (reference sequence). V lost 5 bases and J 0 bases, leaving 7 bases between the germline ends. The CDR3 consists of 13 residues. CDR3 bases: TGCGCCAGCAGTAGAGACATGAACACTGAAGCTTTCTTT. This gives the protein CASSRDMNTEAFF.

The chain recombines TRBV29-1 with TRBJ1-5; 9 bases match TRBD1. This CDR3 is 12 amino acids long. Per germline, CDR1 SQVTM and CDR2 ANQGSEA. The V and J ends lost 6 bases and 5 bases, in that order; junction bases with no gene match: 2. CDR3 coding DNA: TGCAGCGTCTGGACAGGGGATCAGCCCCAGCATTTT. Its protein is CSVWTGDQPQHF.

The rearrangement links TRBV18 to TRBJ1-5, with TRBD1 as a possible D gene (6 bases). The V gene lost 3 bases and the J gene lost 4 bases, with 16 bases spanning the gap. CDR3 length: 16 amino acids. Per germline, CDR1 KGHSH and CDR2 LQKENI. This CDR3 reads CASSPPGGGENQPQHF. The CDR3 nucleotides are TGTGCCAGCTCACCCCCGGGTGGGGGCGAGAATCAGCCCCAGCATTTT. Variable domain in full (rest from reference TRBV18 and TRBJ1-5): NAGVMQNPRHLVRRRGQEARLRCSPMKGHSHVYWYRQLPEEGLKFMVYLQKENIIDESGMPKERFSAEFPKEGPSILRIQQVVRGDSAAYFCASSPPGGGENQPQHFGDGTRLSIL.

This chain joins TRBV19 and TRBJ2-1, with TRBD1 identical over 12 bases. The CDR3 length is 14 residues. V lost 3 bases and J lost 6; bases outside the gene matches: 0. CDR1 is LNHDA and CDR2 is SQIVND in the germline V gene (reference sequence). CDR3 sequence (DNA): TGTGCCAGTAGTATGGGACAGGGGGCCAATGAGCAGTTCTTC. Amino acids: CASSMGQGANEQFF.

The chain combines TRBV11-2 with TRBJ2-5; tentatively, D is TRBD2 (5 bases). Germline CDR1 SGHAT, CDR2 FQNNGV. V lost 5 bases to trimming and J lost 5 bases, with 12 bases between them. The CDR3 has 13 amino acids. In DNA, the CDR3 is TGTGCCAGCAGCCGGAGGTGGCGGGAGACCCAGTACTTC. This codes for CASSRRWRETQYF.

This chain joins TRBV5-1 and TRBJ1-6; TRBD1 is a possible D gene (5 bases). The germline V gene encodes CDR1 SGHRS and CDR2 YFSETQ. V lost 0 bases, J lost 6 bases, and 13 bases lay in between. The CDR3 covers 16 residues. The CDR3 region is CASSLGPGLSNSPLHF. The CDR3 coding sequence is TGCGCCAGCAGCTTGGGGCCGGGACTAAGTAATTCACCCCTCCACTTT. Using reference TRBV5-1 and TRBJ1-6 for the parts outside the CDR3, the full variable domain is KAGVTQTPRYLIKTRGQQVTLSCSPISGHRSVSWYQQTPGQGLQFLFEYFSETQRNKGNFPGRFSGRQFSNSRSEMNVSTLELGDSALYLCASSLGPGLSNSPLHFGNGTRLTVT.